These T cell receptor beta chains were read from a single sample in a study of blood T cell repertoires in COVID-19. Sequencing was performed with immunoSEQ multiplex PCR; in TCRdb, only in-frame clones are kept and a portion is missing. The data show under 300,000 clones, about 85% seen once. Sequencing used PBMCs or T cells enriched from blood (not recorded which). These receptors were obtained from a woman aged 30 to 39 with acute COVID-19. Both conserved end residues are part of each CDR3. D genes are given only for firm matches. Only some rows state a clone size, as once, few, many or a class for expanded clones.

clone_size	v_call	d_call	j_call	cdr3_aa	cdr3_nt
NA	TRBV24-1	NA	TRBJ2-2	CATSGGGRNTGELFF	TGTGCCACCAGTGGGGGGGGGCGAAACACCGGGGAGCTGTTTTTT
NA	TRBV25-1	TRBD1	TRBJ1-2	CASGQGVGHGYTF	TGTGCCAGCGGACAGGGGGTAGGGCATGGCTACACCTTC
NA	TRBV4-1	NA	TRBJ2-1	CASSQVRLDNEQFF	TGCGCCAGCAGCCAAGTGCGCCTAGACAATGAGCAGTTCTTC
NA	TRBV11-3	NA	TRBJ1-1	CASSLASVHTEAFF	TGTGCCAGCAGCTTAGCTTCTGTTCACACTGAAGCTTTCTTT
NA	TRBV29-1	NA	TRBJ1-5	CSVEDLGSARGPNQPQHF	TGCAGCGTTGAAGATCTGGGCTCGGCCCGAGGGCCCAATCAGCCCCAGCATTTT
NA	TRBV3-1/TRBV3-2	NA	TRBJ1-5	CASSHWRTAKPQHF	TGTGCCAGCAGCCACTGGAGAACGGCCAAGCCCCAGCATTTT
NA	TRBV3-1/TRBV3-2	NA	TRBJ2-7	CASSQVPDSYEQYF	TGTGCCAGCAGCCAAGTACCAGACTCCTACGAGCAGTACTTC
NA	TRBV19	TRBD1	TRBJ1-5	CASTSGGQPQHF	TGTGCCAGTACCTCAGGGGGTCAGCCCCAGCATTTT
NA	TRBV11-2	TRBD2	TRBJ2-1	CASSSLVRASGRRGEQFF	TGTGCCAGCAGCAGCCTGGTTCGTGCTAGCGGGAGGCGAGGGGAGCAGTTCTTC
NA	TRBV9	TRBD2	TRBJ2-3	CASSPRTSAGTDTQYF	TGTGCCAGCAGCCCCCGGACTAGCGCGGGCACAGATACGCAGTATTTT
NA	TRBV18	NA	TRBJ1-3	CASSPGAENTIYF	TGTGCCAGCTCACCAGGGGCGGAAAACACCATATATTTT
NA	TRBV10-1	NA	TRBJ2-2	CASSETGNGELFF	TGCGCCAGCAGTGAGACGGGGAACGGGGAGCTGTTTTTT
NA	TRBV27	TRBD2	TRBJ2-7	CASSSLAGGLNEQYF	TGTGCCAGCAGTTCCCTAGCGGGAGGACTAAACGAGCAGTACTTC
NA	TRBV19	NA	TRBJ2-7	CASTPGVGGQYEQYF	TGTGCCAGTACCCCCGGTGTCGGGGGGCAGTACGAGCAGTACTTC
NA	TRBV7-9	NA	TRBJ2-3	CASSLSGDDTQYF	TGTGCCAGCAGCTTATCGGGGGACGATACGCAGTATTTT
NA	TRBV7-9	NA	TRBJ2-5	CASSLGRGGAVQETQYF	TGTGCCAGCAGCTTGGGCCGCGGCGGGGCGGTACAAGAGACCCAGTACTTC
NA	TRBV7-2	NA	TRBJ2-7	CASSLEETELYYEQYF	TGTGCCAGCAGCTTAGAGGAGACGGAGTTATATTACGAGCAGTACTTC
NA	TRBV2	NA	TRBJ2-5	CASSETPPVEETQYF	TGTGCCAGCAGTGAAACCCCCCCGGTGGAAGAGACCCAGTACTTC
few	TRBV2	TRBD1	TRBJ2-5	CASRAISGGYETQYF	TGTGCCAGCAGAGCAATCTCAGGGGGCTATGAGACCCAGTACTTC
NA	TRBV10-3	TRBD2	TRBJ2-2	CAIKAERGVSGELFF	TGTGCCATCAAGGCGGAGCGGGGGGTGTCCGGGGAGCTGTTTTTT
NA	TRBV6-6	TRBD2	TRBJ2-1	CAIEGLAGTGEQFF	TGTGCCATTGAAGGACTAGCGGGAACAGGTGAGCAGTTCTTC
NA	TRBV2	NA	TRBJ2-6	CASSVSGANVLTF	TGTGCCAGCAGCGTCTCTGGGGCCAACGTCCTGACTTTC
NA	TRBV24-1	NA	TRBJ1-1	CATSDPGPTIEAFF	TGTGCCACCAGTGATCCTGGGCCTACAATTGAAGCTTTCTTT
NA	TRBV5-4	TRBD1	TRBJ1-3	CASSSDRAAGNTIYF	TGTGCCAGCAGCTCGGACAGGGCAGCGGGAAACACCATATATTTT
NA	TRBV28	TRBD1	TRBJ1-2	CASSTSTGGHPYTF	TGTGCCAGCAGTACGTCTACAGGGGGCCACCCTTACACCTTC
NA	TRBV28	NA	TRBJ1-1	CASSLVSPGIRDTEAFF	TGTGCCAGCAGTTTGGTGTCGCCCGGCATTCGGGACACTGAAGCTTTCTTT
NA	TRBV5-4	NA	TRBJ1-2	CASTMGRELGGYTF	TGTGCCAGCACCATGGGAAGGGAGCTCGGTGGCTACACCTTC
once	TRBV19	NA	TRBJ2-3	CASSMRPPGLRTDTQYF	TGTGCCAGTAGTATGCGGCCCCCGGGACTGAGAACAGATACGCAGTATTTT
NA	TRBV5-1	NA	TRBJ1-1	CASSLEDRSMNTEAFF	TGCGCCAGCAGCTTAGAAGACAGGAGCATGAACACTGAAGCTTTCTTT
few	TRBV7-6	NA	TRBJ2-3	CASSPLGGMGADTQYF	TGTGCCAGCAGTCCTCTAGGGGGAATGGGTGCAGATACGCAGTATTTT
few	TRBV5-5	TRBD1	TRBJ2-7	CASSERTGNSYEQYF	TGTGCCAGCAGCGAGCGGACAGGGAACTCCTACGAGCAGTACTTC
once	TRBV12-3/TRBV12-4	NA	TRBJ1-2	CASTDRINYGYTF	TGTGCCAGCACCGACAGGATAAACTATGGCTACACCTTC
NA	TRBV7-9	NA	TRBJ1-5	CASSSSGVSNQPQHF	TGTGCCAGCAGCTCGTCAGGGGTTAGCAATCAGCCCCAGCATTTT
NA	TRBV6-2/TRBV6-3	TRBD2	TRBJ2-1	CASSYSGVVHEQFF	TGTGCCAGCAGTTACAGCGGGGTGGTTCATGAGCAGTTCTTC
NA	TRBV10-3	TRBD2	TRBJ2-1	CAISASGRANNEQFF	TGTGCCATCAGTGCTAGCGGGAGGGCCAACAATGAGCAGTTCTTC
NA	TRBV1	NA	TRBJ1-5	CTSSQDYGTGGSNQPQHF	TGCACCAGCAGCCAAGATTACGGGACAGGGGGAAGCAATCAGCCCCAGCATTTT
NA	TRBV5-1	NA	TRBJ2-3	CASSPDIGPTDTQYF	TGCGCCAGCAGCCCCGACATCGGCCCCACAGATACGCAGTATTTT
once	TRBV2	NA	TRBJ1-2	CASSESSIRVGYTF	TGTGCCAGCAGTGAGAGCTCGATCCGAGTGGGCTACACCTTC
few	TRBV5-5	TRBD1	TRBJ1-3	CASSLYGRGSGNTIYF	TGTGCCAGCAGCTTGTATGGCAGGGGGTCTGGAAACACCATATATTTT
once	TRBV19	NA	TRBJ1-5	CASSIPRGNSNQPQHF	TGTGCCAGTAGTATACCTCGCGGGAATAGCAATCAGCCCCAGCATTTT
NA	TRBV6-5	NA	TRBJ2-7	CASRAVVYEQYF	TGTGCCAGCAGGGCGGTGGTCTACGAGCAGTACTTC
NA	TRBV12-2	NA	TRBJ1-4	CASRLKGLFGDNWYEKLFF	TGTGCAAGTCGCTTAAAGGGGTTATTTGGAGACAATTGGTATGAAAAACTGTTTTTT
NA	TRBV7-8	NA	TRBJ1-3	CASSLATAQTFSGNTIYF	TGTGCCAGCAGCTTAGCGACGGCACAGACCTTTTCTGGAAACACCATATATTTT
few	TRBV19	TRBD1	TRBJ1-1	CASSKQGGGTEAFF	TGTGCCAGTAGTAAACAGGGGGGTGGCACTGAAGCTTTCTTT
NA	TRBV6-5	TRBD1	TRBJ1-2	CASSPRGGQRNGYTF	TGTGCCAGCAGTCCCCGAGGGGGACAGAGGAATGGCTACACCTTC
once	TRBV7-2	NA	TRBJ1-5	CASSLVGRVGQPQHF	TGTGCCAGCAGCTTGGTGGGCAGGGTAGGTCAGCCCCAGCATTTT
NA	TRBV6-5	TRBD1	TRBJ2-2	CASSRQGVNTGELFF	TGTGCCAGCAGCCGACAGGGAGTGAACACCGGGGAGCTGTTTTTT
NA	TRBV2	NA	TRBJ2-2	CASSEMRVPGELFF	TGTGCCAGCAGTGAAATGAGGGTACCCGGGGAGCTGTTTTTT
NA	TRBV12-5	TRBD1	TRBJ1-5	CASGLWQGANQPQHF	TGTGCTAGTGGTTTGTGGCAGGGGGCGAATCAGCCCCAGCATTTT
NA	TRBV27	TRBD2	TRBJ2-7	CAPRTGGAERYEQYF	TGTGCCCCCCGAACGGGAGGGGCGGAGAGGTACGAGCAGTACTTC
NA	TRBV15	NA	TRBJ1-1	CATSRLGGYTEAFF	TGTGCCACCAGCAGGCTGGGGGGGTACACTGAAGCTTTCTTT
NA	TRBV5-1	NA	TRBJ2-3	CGQDTQYF	TGCGGACAGGATACGCAGTATTTT
NA	TRBV11-3	NA	TRBJ2-7	CASSQGFGVGYEQYF	TGTGCCAGCAGCCAAGGTTTCGGGGTTGGGTACGAGCAGTACTTC
NA	TRBV19	TRBD1	TRBJ1-5	CASSERTTGENQSQHF	TGTGCCAGTAGTGAGAGAACCACAGGGGAAAATCAGTCCCAGCATTTT
NA	TRBV28	NA	TRBJ2-7	CASSSGIVGYEQYF	TGTGCCAGCAGTTCAGGGATAGTAGGCTACGAGCAGTACTTC
NA	TRBV7-9	TRBD1	TRBJ1-5	CASSSTGVVNQPQHF	TGTGCCAGCAGCTCGACAGGGGTGGTGAATCAGCCCCAGCATTTT
NA	TRBV7-2	NA	TRBJ1-1	CASSLAQGATEAFF	TGTGCCAGCAGCTTAGCACAGGGAGCTACTGAAGCTTTCTTT
NA	TRBV5-4	TRBD2	TRBJ2-1	CASLTSATSHEQFF	TGTGCCAGCCTTACTAGCGCCACCAGTCATGAGCAGTTCTTC
NA	TRBV2	NA	TRBJ1-5	CASSGGRGIGQPQHF	TGTGCCAGCAGTGGCGGCAGGGGAATCGGGCAGCCCCAGCATTTT